A single sample is the source of the 21 T cell receptor beta chains below, sequenced in a study of blood T cell repertoires in COVID-19. Using immunoSEQ multiplex PCR, the repertoire was profiled, and TCRdb retains in-frame clones only, with some absent. The data hold about 260,000 clones, with about 87% observed a single time. Input material: PBMCs or T cells enriched from blood (not recorded which). These TCRs come from a woman between 50 and 59 years old who had recovered from COVID-19.

This clone was found a few times. The gene calls are TRBV7-9 and TRBJ1-1, with TRBD1 as a possible D gene (5 bases). The CDR3 extends over 14 amino acids. With 5 bases removed from V and 1 base from J, the gap between germline ends came to 11 bases. The germline gives CDR1 SEHNR, CDR2 FQNEAQ (reference sequence). CDR3 nucleotide sequence: TGTGCCAGCAGCCTAGGACACTCGAACACTGAAGCTTTCTTT. Translating it yields CASSLGHSNTEAFF.

This clone was counted only a few times. This chain joins TRBV7-3 and TRBJ2-5, with 11 bases aligning to TRBD2. This CDR3 spans 16 amino acids. With V trimmed by 5 bases and J by 3 bases, 8 bases remained unmatched. Germline-derived CDR1 and CDR2 are SGHTA and FQGTGA. The CDR3, as DNA: TGTGCCAGCAGCCGAGGGGGGACTAGCGGCAAAGAGACCCAGTACTTC. It is translated as CASSRGGTSGKETQYF.

This clone was seen only once. The chain has TRBV15 and TRBJ1-3; D is undetermined. The CDR3 totals 15 residues. CDR1 is LNHNV, CDR2 YYDKDF, per germline (reference sequence). Trimming pared 1 base from V and 2 bases from J, leaving 9 bases between. The CDR3 sequence is CATSRGGTAGNTIYF. DNA of the CDR3: TGTGCCACCAGCAGAGGCGGAACGGCTGGAAACACCATATATTTT. Full variable domain (rest looked up from reference TRBV15 and TRBJ1-3): DAMVIQNPRYQVTQFGKPVTLSCSQTLNHNVMYWYQQKSSQAPKLLFHYYDKDFNNEADTPDNFQSRRPNTSFCFLDIRSPGLGDTAMYLCATSRGGTAGNTIYFGEGSWLTVV.

The rearrangement joins TRBV11-3 to TRBJ2-7; 7 nucleotides match TRBD1. After removal of 2 bases from V and 5 bases from J, the junction contained 3 bases not matched to a gene. CDR3 length: 13 amino acids. Germline V gives CDR1 SGHNT, CDR2 YENEEA. CDR3 residues: CASSLTGDHEQYF. CDR3 nucleotide sequence: TGTGCCAGCAGCTTAACAGGGGACCACGAGCAGTACTTC.

This chain uses TRBV6-2 or TRBV6-3 with TRBJ1-2; no firm D call. The CDR3 is made up of 13 amino acids. The germline CDR1 and CDR2 sequences are MNHEY and SVGEGT. V was clipped by 6 bases and J by 1 base, with 9 bases between them. The CDR3 region has the DNA TGTGCCAGCAGCCAGTCCGGTAACTATGGCTACACCTTC. Amino acids: CASSQSGNYGYTF.

The genes are TRBV6-6 and TRBJ1-2; the D is unclear. The CDR3 has 14 residues. Germline V gene data show CDR1 as MNHNY and CDR2 as SVGAGI (reference sequence). The V and J ends lost 7 bases and 8 bases respectively, with 20 bases between them. As DNA, the CDR3 is TGTGCCAGCACCTTCGCCCCTAGGTCGGGAGGCTACACCTTC. Translating gives CASTFAPRSGGYTF.

The chain joins TRBV29-1 to TRBJ2-5; D may be TRBD2 (6 bases). Deletions cut 2 bases from V and 4 bases from J, with 20 bases between. The CDR3 runs to 16 residues. In germline, CDR1 is SQVTM, CDR2 ANQGSEA. The CDR3 sequence is CSVEPPGAGGRETQYF. CDR3 sequence (DNA): TGCAGCGTTGAACCGCCGGGAGCCGGGGGTCGAGAGACCCAGTACTTC.

This rearrangement joins TRBV28 to TRBJ1-5; 7 positions agree with TRBD1. The CDR3 is 14 residues long. V was pared by 3 bases and J by 3 bases, with 2 bases of the junction left unmatched. CDR1 MDHEN and CDR2 SYDVKM come from the germline V gene. The CDR3 protein is CASSFDRDNQPQHF. DNA for the CDR3: TGTGCCAGCAGTTTCGACAGGGACAATCAGCCCCAGCATTTT. Full variable domain (missing parts from reference TRBV28 and TRBJ1-5): DVKVTQSSRYLVKRTGEKVFLECVQDMDHENMFWYRQDPGLGLRLIYFSYDVKMKEKGDIPEGYSVSREKKERFSLILESASTNQTSMYLCASSFDRDNQPQHFGDGTRLSIL.

This clone occurred once. The chain uses TRBV28 and TRBJ1-2, with D possibly matching TRBD1 (6 bases). The CDR3 length is 17 residues. Germline lookup yields CDR1 MDHEN and CDR2 SYDVKM. The germline V and J ends were trimmed by 4 bases and 0 bases, with 18 bases remaining between them. The CDR3 DNA is TGTGCCAGCAGTTCAACCTGGATCGGGACAACTAACTATGGCTACACCTTC. It encodes CASSSTWIGTTNYGYTF.

This clone was seen a few times. The chain recombines TRBV28 with TRBJ1-5; tentatively, D is TRBD1 (6 bases). This CDR3 has 16 residues. V was pared by 2 bases and J by 1 base, with 12 bases between. Germline loops: CDR1 MDHEN, CDR2 SYDVKM. The CDR3 is CASSLGRRGSNQPQHF. The CDR3 DNA reads as TGTGCCAGCAGTTTAGGAAGAAGGGGGAGCAATCAGCCCCAGCATTTT.

V gene TRBV5-1 combines with J gene TRBJ2-1; TRBD2 matches at 14 bases. The length of the CDR3 is 16 residues. The germline V gene encodes CDR1 SGHRS and CDR2 YFSETQ. Unmatched junction bases numbered 7, after V lost 1 base and J lost 10 bases. CDR3 region: CASSLSGLAGGREQFF. The CDR3 bases are TGCGCCAGCAGCTTGTCCGGACTAGCGGGAGGAAGAGAGCAGTTCTTC.

The rearrangement joins TRBV6-5 to TRBJ1-1; TRBD1 might be the D (5 bases). Germline V lookup: CDR1 MNHEY, CDR2 SVGAGI. The CDR3 contains 11 residues. Trimming shortened V by 5 bases and J by 8 bases, and 9 bases separated the two germline ends. CDR3 amino acids: CASSNSGEAFF. The CDR3 DNA is TGTGCCAGCAGTAATTCAGGGGAAGCTTTCTTT.

The genes are TRBV9 and TRBJ2-2; maybe TRBD2 (6 bases). This CDR3 is 15 amino acids long. The V end lost 3 bases, the J end lost 6 bases, and 15 bases lay between the germline ends. Per the germline V gene, CDR1 is SGDLS and CDR2 is YYNGEE. The CDR3: CASSARDSPPGELFF. The CDR3 DNA sequence: TGTGCCAGCAGCGCCCGGGACTCGCCCCCCGGGGAGCTGTTTTTT.

The table lists this clone with a few counts. This rearrangement joins TRBV2 to TRBJ1-5; 7 bases align to TRBD1. Germline V CDR1 and CDR2: SNHLY, FYNNEI. The CDR3 sequence is 14 residues long. Trimming removed 5 bases from V and 2 bases from J; junction bases left unmatched: 3. The CDR3 sequence: CASSKGQGNQPQHF. DNA of the CDR3: TGTGCCAGCAGTAAAGGACAGGGCAATCAGCCCCAGCATTTT.

V is TRBV6-2 or TRBV6-3 and J is TRBJ2-7; D not resolved. The germline V gene has CDR1 MNHEY and CDR2 SVGEGT. The CDR3 has 12 amino acids. Trimming took 8 bases from V and 3 from J, leaving 11 bases between them. The CDR3 loop reads CASGLDRYEQYF. CDR3 bases: TGTGCCAGCGGCCTAGATCGCTACGAGCAGTACTTC.

The CDR3 DNA sequence: TGTGCCAGCAGCCGCGGGAGGATGAACACTGAAGCTTTCTTT. Encoded protein: CASSRGRMNTEAFF. The chain joins TRBV5-8 to TRBJ1-1; D is ambiguous. V gave up 4 bases and J gave up 0 bases, with 10 bases separating them. Germline V lookup: CDR1 SGHTS, CDR2 YDEGEE. The CDR3 has 14 amino acids. Full variable domain (missing parts from reference TRBV5-8 and TRBJ1-1): EAGVTQSPTHLIKTRGQQATLRCSPISGHTSVYWYQQALGLGLQFLLWYDEGEERNRGNFPPRFSGRQFPNYSSELNVNALELEDSALYLCASSRGRMNTEAFFGQGTRLTVV.

The chain carries TRBV11-2 and TRBJ2-1, with 10 nucleotides matching TRBD2. Looked up from germline, CDR1 is SGHAT and CDR2 is FQNNGV. The trim removed 6 bases at V and 12 bases at J, leaving 11 bases unmatched. The CDR3 is 14 residues long. The CDR3 loop reads CASSSSGRAGGQFF. CDR3 nucleotide sequence: TGTGCCAGCAGTTCGAGCGGGAGGGCCGGGGGGCAGTTCTTC.

V and J are TRBV19 and TRBJ2-6; TRBD1 agrees at 8 bases. V lost 1 base, J lost 1 base, and 6 bases stayed unmatched. The CDR3 spans 18 residues. Germline lookup yields CDR1 LNHDA and CDR2 SQIVND (reference sequence). The CDR3 is CASSIAGRGPSGANVLTF. For the CDR3, the DNA is TGTGCCAGTAGTATAGCCGGCAGGGGGCCGTCTGGGGCCAACGTCCTGACTTTC.

The chain couples TRBV5-5 to TRBJ1-3; 7 nucleotides agree with TRBD1. CDR1 is SGHKS and CDR2 is YYEKEE in the germline V gene (reference sequence). The length of the CDR3 is 15 residues. The J segment lost 0 bases and the V segment lost 4 bases, leaving 4 bases of the junction unmatched. CDR3 coding DNA: TGTGCCAGCAGCGGACGGGACAGCTCTGGAAACACCATATATTTT. Its translation: CASSGRDSSGNTIYF.

V and J are TRBV19 and TRBJ1-4; no definite D call. V gave up 4 bases and J gave up 8 bases, with 11 bases separating them. The CDR3 consists of 13 residues. CDR1 LNHDA and CDR2 SQIVND come from the germline V gene (reference sequence). Written as DNA, the CDR3 is TGTGCCAGTAGTACCCCCCCAGCGGAAAAACTGTTTTTT. It translates to CASSTPPAEKLFF.

V usage is TRBV15 and J usage is TRBJ1-1, with TRBD1 identical over 9 bases. Germline loops: CDR1 LNHNV, CDR2 YYDKDF (reference sequence). Unmatched junction bases numbered 8, after V lost 3 bases and J lost 6 bases. This CDR3 has 15 amino acids. The CDR3 loop reads CATSRTGGSLAEAFF. The DNA of the CDR3 is TGTGCCACCAGCAGGACAGGGGGGTCTCTCGCTGAAGCTTTCTTT.